This TCR beta chain originates from a study of control samples from healthy donors and cancer patients. Libraries were prepared by immunoSEQ multiplex PCR; TCRdb keeps only in-frame clonotypes and omits some of them. The repertoire holds 150,000 to 200,000 clones, with around 90% as singletons. Sample: blood. The TCR sequence derives from a middle-aged woman in good health.

The CDR3 spells CASSDGEFSGNTIYF. Here the CDR3 DNA reads TGCGCCAGCAGTGACGGAGAGTTCTCTGGAAACACCATATATTTT. The chain uses TRBV10-1 and TRBJ1-3; no firm D call. Germline assignment: CDR1 WNHNN and CDR2 SYGVQD (reference sequence). V was pared by 3 bases and J by 0 bases, with 9 bases between. The CDR3 extends over 15 amino acids.